The source of this T cell receptor beta chain is a study of T cell repertoires in cytomegalovirus infection. Notes on the study in general: Totalled public TCR beta family frequency picked out people who carried CMV plus the relevant HLA. Within the response measured ex vivo, HLA-C-restricted CMV-specific TCR beta clonotypes were dominant.

TCRdb re-called the reads through MiXCR, storing one row per CDR3 protein. This sample has some 700,000 distinct CDR3 sequences, with roughly a third found just once. In regard to this clonotype: What it binds is not known.

The source is a human donor in good health (CMV status not recorded). Some clones in this sample may be carry-over from other donors' samples. The specimen sequenced was PBMCs.

In nucleotides, the CDR3 is TGTGCCAGCAGCTTAGTGGGCAGGGGAGTCGCTGGGGCCAACGTCCTGACTTTC. Protein sequence: CASSLVGRGVAGANVLTF. The chain combines TRBV7-4 with TRBJ2-6; weak D call: TRBD1 (6 bases). Germline loops: CDR1 SGHVT, CDR2 SQSDAQ. The CDR3 has 18 amino acids. The germline V and J ends were trimmed by 1 base and 2 bases, with 15 bases remaining between them.